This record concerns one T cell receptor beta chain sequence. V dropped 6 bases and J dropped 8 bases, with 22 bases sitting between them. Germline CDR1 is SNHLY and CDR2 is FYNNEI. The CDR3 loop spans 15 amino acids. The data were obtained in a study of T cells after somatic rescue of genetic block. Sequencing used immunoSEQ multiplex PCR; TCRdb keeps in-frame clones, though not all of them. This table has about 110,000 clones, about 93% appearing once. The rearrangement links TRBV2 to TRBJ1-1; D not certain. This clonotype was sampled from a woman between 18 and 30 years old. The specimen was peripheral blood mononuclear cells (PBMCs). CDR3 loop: CASRGDLSGLEEAFF. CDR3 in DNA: TGTGCCAGCAGAGGCGACTTATCAGGACTAGAGGAAGCTTTCTTT.